The rows below give T cell receptor beta chains drawn from one sample of a study of PD-1 blockade in classical Hodgkin lymphoma. The table came from immunoSEQ multiplex PCR; TCRdb's copy has only in-frame clones and leaves some out. The sample lists about 46,000 clones; around three quarters were seen once. Sequences were derived from peripheral blood mononuclear cells (PBMCs), sampled before the second cycle of nivolumab. The receptors originated from a human donor with classical Hodgkin lymphoma. Each CDR3 is given with its conserved first and last residue. A D gene is named only where the DNA matches it firmly. Clone size appears in some rows only: once, few, many, or a class for an expanded clone.

>NA|TRBD1|TRBJ2-6|TRBV6-1
CASRQGAGGANVLTF
TGTGCCAGCAGACAGGGGGCTGGAGGGGCCAACGTCCTGACTTTC
>NA|NA|TRBJ2-5|TRBV30
CAWSATLQAGETQYF
TGTGCCTGGAGTGCAACGCTGCAGGCGGGGGAGACCCAGTACTTC
>few|NA|TRBJ2-5|TRBV5-6
CASSSSYQETQYF
TGTGCCAGCAGCTCGAGCTACCAAGAGACCCAGTACTTC
>NA|NA|TRBJ2-2|TRBV14
CASSQNLNTGELFF
TGTGCCAGCAGCCAGAATCTGAACACCGGGGAGCTGTTTTTT
>NA|NA|TRBJ2-5|TRBV6-1
CASSEALQGAAAKETQYF
TGTGCCAGCAGTGAAGCGCTTCAGGGAGCGGCCGCAAAAGAGACCCAGTACTTC
>NA|NA|TRBJ2-7|TRBV5-1
CASSFGGSLSYEQYF
TGCGCCAGCAGCTTCGGCGGCAGCCTCTCCTACGAGCAGTACTTC
>NA|NA|TRBJ2-3|TRBV11-2
CASSQFGGRAGDTQYF
TGTGCCAGCAGCCAATTCGGGGGGCGCGCGGGAGATACGCAGTATTTT
>NA|NA|TRBJ1-2|TRBV18
CASSPTQDVTNYGYTF
TGTGCCAGCTCACCGACGCAGGACGTTACTAACTATGGCTACACCTTC
>NA|TRBD1|TRBJ2-5|TRBV19
CASSFGTGTLLETQYF
TGTGCCAGTAGTTTCGGGACAGGGACTCTCTTGGAGACCCAGTACTTC
>once|NA|TRBJ1-4|TRBV30
CAWRIVGGEKLFF
TGTGCCTGGAGAATCGTAGGAGGTGAAAAACTGTTTTTT